This T cell receptor (beta chain) was obtained from a study of blood T cell repertoires in COVID-19. At the level of the study: From the United States, Italy and Spain came samples of acute and convalescent COVID-19. T cells, B-cell-depleted T cells, or PBMCs provided the cDNA or gDNA that served as material.

Germline-derived CDR1 and CDR2 are SQVTM and ANQGSEA. The CDR3 covers 12 residues. Trimming removed 4 bases at V and 0 bases at J, with 7 bases between. TCRdb keeps only in-frame clones here, not all; method: immunoSEQ multiplex PCR. This sample has 150,000 to 200,000 clones, with 88% found just once. For recovered donors of Cohort 3, there were two negative PCRs, clearance, or symptom resolution. This rearrangement joins TRBV29-1 to TRBJ2-7, with unresolved D. The clonotype was recovered from a woman aged 45-60 years who had recovered from COVID-19. What was sequenced was PBMCs or T cells enriched from blood (not recorded which). The CDR3 bases are TGCAGCGTTGCACAGAGCTCCTACGAGCAGTACTTC. This sequence encodes CSVAQSSYEQYF.